This TCR beta chain was observed in a study of CD8 T cells in ankylosing spondylitis. Study results and caveats: Blood from ankylosing spondylitis patients appeared to carry a characteristic roughly eight-variant TCR beta motif. The authors found the disease-linked clones to be CD8+ and relatively rare in peripheral blood. Before this, some motif variants had been reported in reactive arthritis synovial fluid and blood. As reported, disease-linked clones showed significant enrichment in matched ankylosing spondylitis synovial fluid.

Comments on this clonotype: Its matching antigen is unknown.

The J segment lost 4 bases and the V segment lost 6 bases, leaving 8 bases of the junction unmatched. CDR1 MNHEY and CDR2 SVGAGI come from the germline V gene. The length of the CDR3 is 15 residues. Molecular-barcoded quantitative 5'-RACE produced these TCR beta libraries. MiXCR was run by TCRdb on the 5' RACE reads, yielding one entry per CDR3 protein. Of a few hundred thousand distinct CDR3 sequences detected, approximately 17% appear once; the ten largest clones hold over 0.9%. This chain connects TRBV6-5 to TRBJ2-3; 9 positions match TRBD2. Sequencing was performed on blood, either unsorted or a sorted T cell fraction (not recorded which). The clonotype comes from a male donor with ankylosing spondylitis. CDR3 sequence reads: CASSYGASGADTQYF. In nucleotides, the CDR3 is TGTGCCAGCAGCTACGGGGCTAGCGGGGCAGATACGCAGTATTTT.